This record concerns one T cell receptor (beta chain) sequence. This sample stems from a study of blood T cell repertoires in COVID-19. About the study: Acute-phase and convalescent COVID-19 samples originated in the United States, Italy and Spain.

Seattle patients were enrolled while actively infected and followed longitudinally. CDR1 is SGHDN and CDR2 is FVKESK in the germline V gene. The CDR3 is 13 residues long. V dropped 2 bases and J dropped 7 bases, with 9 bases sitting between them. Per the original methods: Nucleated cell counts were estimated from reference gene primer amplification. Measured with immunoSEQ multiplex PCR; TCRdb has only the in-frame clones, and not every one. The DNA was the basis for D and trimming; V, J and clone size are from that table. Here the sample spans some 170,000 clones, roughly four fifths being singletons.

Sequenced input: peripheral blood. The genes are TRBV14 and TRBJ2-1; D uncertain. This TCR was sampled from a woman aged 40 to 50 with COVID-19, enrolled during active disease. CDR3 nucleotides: TGTGCCAGCAGCCAATCAGTGATGAATGAGCAGTTCTTC. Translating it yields CASSQSVMNEQFF.